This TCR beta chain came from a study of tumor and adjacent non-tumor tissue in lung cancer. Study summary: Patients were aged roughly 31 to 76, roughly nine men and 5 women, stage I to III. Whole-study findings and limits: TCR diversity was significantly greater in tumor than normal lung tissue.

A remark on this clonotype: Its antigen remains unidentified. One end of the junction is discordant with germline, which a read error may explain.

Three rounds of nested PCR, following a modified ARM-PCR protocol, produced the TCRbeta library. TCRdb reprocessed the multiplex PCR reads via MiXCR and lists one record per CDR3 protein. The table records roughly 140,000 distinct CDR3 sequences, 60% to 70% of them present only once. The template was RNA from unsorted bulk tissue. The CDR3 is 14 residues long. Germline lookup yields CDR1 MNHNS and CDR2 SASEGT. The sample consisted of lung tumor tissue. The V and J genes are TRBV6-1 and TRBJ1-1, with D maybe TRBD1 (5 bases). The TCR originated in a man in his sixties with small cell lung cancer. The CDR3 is CTSGRTFMNTEAFF. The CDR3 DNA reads TGTACCAGCGGCCGGACATTCATGAACACTGAAGCTTTCTTT.